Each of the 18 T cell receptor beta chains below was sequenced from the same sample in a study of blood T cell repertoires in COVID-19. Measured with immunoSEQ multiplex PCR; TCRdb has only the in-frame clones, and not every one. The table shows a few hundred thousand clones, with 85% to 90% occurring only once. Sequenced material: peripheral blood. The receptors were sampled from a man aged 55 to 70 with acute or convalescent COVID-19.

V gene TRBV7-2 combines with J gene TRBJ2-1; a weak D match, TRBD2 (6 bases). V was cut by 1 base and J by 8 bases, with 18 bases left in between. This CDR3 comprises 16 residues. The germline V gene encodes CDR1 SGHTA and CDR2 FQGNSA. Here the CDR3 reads CASSLVAAGPPYEQFF. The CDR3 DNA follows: TGTGCCAGCAGCTTAGTGGCCGCGGGACCCCCCTATGAGCAGTTCTTC.

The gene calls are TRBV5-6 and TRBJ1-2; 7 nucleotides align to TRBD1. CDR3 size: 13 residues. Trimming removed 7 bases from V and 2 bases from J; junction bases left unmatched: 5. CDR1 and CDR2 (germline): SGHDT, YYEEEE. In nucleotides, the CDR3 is TGTGCCAGCGGGTTGGGACAGAACTATGGCTACACCTTC. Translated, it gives CASGLGQNYGYTF.

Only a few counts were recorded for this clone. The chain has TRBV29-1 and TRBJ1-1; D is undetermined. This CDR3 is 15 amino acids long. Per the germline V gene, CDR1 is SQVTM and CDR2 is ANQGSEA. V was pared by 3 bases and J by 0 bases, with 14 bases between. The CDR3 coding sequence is TGCAGCGTTGAGGTTAGCAAGTTTATGAACACTGAAGCTTTCTTT. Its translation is CSVEVSKFMNTEAFF.

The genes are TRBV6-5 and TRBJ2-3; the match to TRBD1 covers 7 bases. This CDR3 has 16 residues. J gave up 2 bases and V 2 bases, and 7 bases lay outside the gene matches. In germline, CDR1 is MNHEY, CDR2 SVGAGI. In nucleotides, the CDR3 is TGTGCCAGCAGTTACGGTTTGGACAGGTACACAGATACGCAGTATTTT. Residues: CASSYGLDRYTDTQYF.

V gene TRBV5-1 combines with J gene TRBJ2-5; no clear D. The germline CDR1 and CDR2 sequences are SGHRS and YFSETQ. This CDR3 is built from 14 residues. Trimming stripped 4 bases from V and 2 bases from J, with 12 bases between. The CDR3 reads CASSGRRGQETQYF. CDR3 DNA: TGCGCCAGCAGCGGTCGCCGCGGTCAAGAGACCCAGTACTTC.

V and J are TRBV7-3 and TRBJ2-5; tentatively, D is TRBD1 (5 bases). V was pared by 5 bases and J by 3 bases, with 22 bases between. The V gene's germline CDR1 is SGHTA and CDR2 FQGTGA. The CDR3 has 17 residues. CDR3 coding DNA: TGTGCCAGCAGCCCCCTAAGGGGCAGGACCTCAAAAGAGACCCAGTACTTC. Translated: CASSPLRGRTSKETQYF.

CDR3 coding DNA: TGTGCCAGCAGCCCTCCAAGGGACAGGGACTATGGCTACACCTTC. Protein product: CASSPPRDRDYGYTF. The chain links TRBV3-1 (or the pseudogene TRBV3-2) to TRBJ1-2; 9 bases fit TRBD1. In germline, CDR1 is LGHDT, CDR2 YNNKEL (reference sequence). J was trimmed by 3 bases and V by 4 bases; bases with no gene match: 6. This CDR3 comprises 15 residues.

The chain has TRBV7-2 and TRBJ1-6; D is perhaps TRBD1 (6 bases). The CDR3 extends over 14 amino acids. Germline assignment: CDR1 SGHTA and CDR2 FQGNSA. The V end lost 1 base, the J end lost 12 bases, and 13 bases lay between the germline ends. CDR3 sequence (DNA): TGTGCCAGCAGCTTAGAAGGGGGTTTGAGACCCCTCCACTTT. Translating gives CASSLEGGLRPLHF.

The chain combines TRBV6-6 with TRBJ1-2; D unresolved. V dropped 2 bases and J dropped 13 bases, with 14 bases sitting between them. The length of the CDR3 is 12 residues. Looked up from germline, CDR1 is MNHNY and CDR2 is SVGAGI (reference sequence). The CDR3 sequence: CASSYVGGSATF. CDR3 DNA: TGTGCCAGCAGTTACGTTGGCGGGAGTGCCACCTTC.

CDR3 region: CAWTVGHTSSYEQYF. CDR3 DNA sequence: TGTGCCTGGACAGTCGGACACACATCTTCCTACGAGCAGTACTTC. The chain employs TRBV30 and TRBJ2-7; the D gene is possibly TRBD1 (5 bases). The CDR3 is 15 residues long. Trimming took off 4 bases at V and 1 base at J, with 17 bases between the two ends. Germline values: CDR1 GTSNPN, CDR2 SVGIG (reference sequence).

This CDR3 reads CASSLNSYQPQHF. The CDR3 DNA is TGTGCCAGCAGCTTAAATTCTTATCAGCCCCAGCATTTT. The chain links TRBV7-3 to TRBJ1-5; no clear D. Per germline, CDR1 SGHTA and CDR2 FQGTGA. V was pared by 1 base and J by 5 bases, with 6 bases between. There are 13 residues in the CDR3.

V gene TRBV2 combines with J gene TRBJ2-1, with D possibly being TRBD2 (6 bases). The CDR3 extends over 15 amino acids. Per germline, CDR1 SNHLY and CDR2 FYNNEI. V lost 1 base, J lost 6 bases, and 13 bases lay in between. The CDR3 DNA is TGTGCCAGCAGTGAAGGGAGGGGCTGGTCCAATGAGCAGTTCTTC. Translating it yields CASSEGRGWSNEQFF.

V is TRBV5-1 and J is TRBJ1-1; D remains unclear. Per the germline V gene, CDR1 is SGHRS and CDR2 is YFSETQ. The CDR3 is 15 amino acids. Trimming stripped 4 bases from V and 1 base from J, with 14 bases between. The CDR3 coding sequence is TGCGCCAGCAGCGGAGACCCCGGGAGGAACACTGAAGCTTTCTTT. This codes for CASSGDPGRNTEAFF. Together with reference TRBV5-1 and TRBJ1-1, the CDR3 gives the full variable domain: KAGVTQTPRYLIKTRGQQVTLSCSPISGHRSVSWYQQTPGQGLQFLFEYFSETQRNKGNFPGRFSGRQFSNSRSEMNVSTLELGDSALYLCASSGDPGRNTEAFFGQGTRLTVV.

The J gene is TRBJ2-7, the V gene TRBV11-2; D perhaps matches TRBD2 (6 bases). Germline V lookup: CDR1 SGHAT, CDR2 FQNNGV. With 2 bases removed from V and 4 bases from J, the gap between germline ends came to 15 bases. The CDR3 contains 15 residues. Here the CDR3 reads CASSLNWDFRYEQYF. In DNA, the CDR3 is TGTGCCAGCAGCTTAAATTGGGACTTTAGGTACGAGCAGTACTTC.

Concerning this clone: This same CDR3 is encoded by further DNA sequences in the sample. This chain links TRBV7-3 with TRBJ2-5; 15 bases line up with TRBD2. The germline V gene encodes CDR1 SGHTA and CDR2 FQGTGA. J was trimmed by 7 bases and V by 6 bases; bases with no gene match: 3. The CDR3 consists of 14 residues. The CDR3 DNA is TGTGCCAGCAGTTCGGGACTAGCGGGAGGGACCCAGTACTTC. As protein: CASSSGLAGGTQYF.

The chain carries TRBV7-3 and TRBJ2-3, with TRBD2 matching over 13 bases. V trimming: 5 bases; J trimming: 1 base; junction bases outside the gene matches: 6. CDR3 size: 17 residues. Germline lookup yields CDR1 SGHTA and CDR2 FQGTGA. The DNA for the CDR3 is TGTGCCAGCAGCCCCCGGACTAGCGGGAGTGGCACAGATACGCAGTATTTT. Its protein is CASSPRTSGSGTDTQYF.

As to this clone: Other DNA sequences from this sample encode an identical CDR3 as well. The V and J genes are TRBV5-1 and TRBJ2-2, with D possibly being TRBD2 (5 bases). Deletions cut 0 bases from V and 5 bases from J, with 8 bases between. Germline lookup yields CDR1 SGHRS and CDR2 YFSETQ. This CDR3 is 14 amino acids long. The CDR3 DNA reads TGCGCCAGCAGCTTGGACAGAGGGACCGGGGAGCTGTTTTTT. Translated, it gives CASSLDRGTGELFF. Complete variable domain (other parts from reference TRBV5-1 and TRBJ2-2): KAGVTQTPRYLIKTRGQQVTLSCSPISGHRSVSWYQQTPGQGLQFLFEYFSETQRNKGNFPGRFSGRQFSNSRSEMNVSTLELGDSALYLCASSLDRGTGELFFGEGSRLTVL.

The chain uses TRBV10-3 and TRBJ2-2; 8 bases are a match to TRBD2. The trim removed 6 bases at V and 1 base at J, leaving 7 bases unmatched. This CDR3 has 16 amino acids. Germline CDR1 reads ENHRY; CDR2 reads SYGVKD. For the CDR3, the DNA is TGTGCCATCAGAGCACCCGGGGGGGTGAACACCGGGGAGCTGTTTTTT. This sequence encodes CAIRAPGGVNTGELFF.